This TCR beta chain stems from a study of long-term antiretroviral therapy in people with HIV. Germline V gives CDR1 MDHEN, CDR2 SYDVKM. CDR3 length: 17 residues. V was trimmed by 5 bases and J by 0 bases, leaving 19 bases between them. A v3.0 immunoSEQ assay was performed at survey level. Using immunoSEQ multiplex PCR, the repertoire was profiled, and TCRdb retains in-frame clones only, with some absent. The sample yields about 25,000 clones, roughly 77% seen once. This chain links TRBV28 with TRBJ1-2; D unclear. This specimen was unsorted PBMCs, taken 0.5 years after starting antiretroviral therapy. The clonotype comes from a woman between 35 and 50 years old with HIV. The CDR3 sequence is CASSNPRGFTANYGYTF. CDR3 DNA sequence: TGTGCCAGCAGTAACCCCCGAGGGTTTACAGCTAACTATGGCTACACCTTC.